This entry lists 10 T cell receptor beta chains sequenced from one sample in a study of Graves' ophthalmopathy and Graves' hyperthyroidism. Amplification from RNA transcripts yielded the TCR beta CDR3 regions. The workflow started with a first-round RT-PCR run with HTBI primers and then moved on to a second-round multiplex PCR. TCRdb processed the multiplex PCR reads anew with MiXCR; each CDR3 protein has one entry. The data hold a few hundred thousand distinct CDR3 sequences, with 15% to 20% observed a single time. Sequencing input: peripheral blood. These receptors were collected from a woman aged 18-35 years with Graves' ophthalmopathy.

At least ten counts were recorded for this clonotype. V is TRBV6-2 or TRBV6-3 and J is TRBJ2-2, with TRBD2 matching over 7 bases. Looked up from germline, CDR1 is MNHEY and CDR2 is SVGEGT. The CDR3 covers 14 residues. V was pared by 6 bases and J by 6 bases, with 7 bases of the junction left unmatched. CDR3 nucleotide sequence: TGTGCCAGCAGCTTCACTAGCGATTCCGGGGAGCTGTTTTTT. This encodes CASSFTSDSGELFF.

The rearrangement joins TRBV11-1 to TRBJ2-2; D call uncertain. CDR1 SGHAT and CDR2 FQDESV come from the germline V gene (reference sequence). The V and J ends lost 5 bases and 6 bases respectively, with 19 bases between them. CDR3 size: 16 residues. The CDR3 loop reads CASSILHLLVAGELFF. The CDR3 nucleotides read TGTGCCAGCAGCATACTACATTTATTAGTGGCCGGGGAGCTGTTTTTT.

This clonotype was recorded at least ten times. This chain joins TRBV2 and TRBJ1-5; no clear D. Germline V CDR1 and CDR2: SNHLY, FYNNEI. There are 14 residues in the CDR3. The V and J ends lost 3 bases and 3 bases respectively, with 9 bases between them. CDR3 coding DNA: TGTGCCAGCAGTGAGAGTATACTCAATCAGCCCCAGCATTTT. Protein: CASSESILNQPQHF.

V usage is TRBV29-1 and J usage is TRBJ1-2, with TRBD1 identical over 8 bases. Trimming cost V 6 bases and J 8 bases; bases outside gene matches: 8. Germline CDR1 is SQVTM and CDR2 is ANQGSEA. The CDR3 extends over 12 amino acids. As DNA, the CDR3 is TGCAGCGTAGATTTGACAGGGGACGGCTACACCTTC. Translated: CSVDLTGDGYTF.

This clonotype was observed at least ten times. The gene calls are TRBV11-2 and TRBJ2-7; a weak D match, TRBD1 (9 bases). The V gene lost 5 bases and the J gene lost 3 bases, with 23 bases spanning the gap. Germline V CDR1 and CDR2: SGHAT, FQNNGV. CDR3 length: 17 residues. In DNA, the CDR3 is TGTGCCAGCAGCCTACGGGGGGGGACAGGGATCGTCTACGAGCAGTACTTC. Amino acids: CASSLRGGTGIVYEQYF.

The chain recombines TRBV28 with TRBJ2-7, with TRBD1 as a possible D gene (6 bases). Germline assignment: CDR1 MDHEN and CDR2 SYDVKM. The CDR3 is 15 amino acids. Trimming pared 5 bases from V and 7 bases from J, leaving 21 bases between. For the CDR3, the DNA is TGTGCCAGCAGTGCCCCGAAGACAGGCTGGGGGGAGCAGTACTTC. Translation gives CASSAPKTGWGEQYF. Full variable domain (outside the CDR3, taken from reference TRBV28 and TRBJ2-7): DVKVTQSSRYLVKRTGEKVFLECVQDMDHENMFWYRQDPGLGLRLIYFSYDVKMKEKGDIPEGYSVSREKKERFSLILESASTNQTSMYLCASSAPKTGWGEQYFGPGTRLTVT.

This clonotype was picked up many times. The J gene is TRBJ1-5, the V gene TRBV19, with no clear D. CDR1 and CDR2 (germline): LNHDA, SQIVND (reference sequence). V shed 1 base and J shed 4 bases, with 17 bases lying between them. The CDR3 loop spans 17 amino acids. The CDR3 protein is CASSIVIEAEVNQPQHF. The CDR3 nucleotides read TGTGCCAGTAGTATAGTAATAGAGGCGGAGGTGAATCAGCCCCAGCATTTT.

The chain links TRBV6-2 or TRBV6-3 to TRBJ1-1; TRBD1 is a possible D gene (6 bases). The CDR3 is 17 amino acids. V lost 2 bases and J 5 bases, leaving 21 bases between the germline ends. CDR1 MNHEY and CDR2 SVGEGT come from the germline V gene. CDR3 protein: CASSYVGPGAEGTEAFF. CDR3 DNA: TGTGCCAGCAGTTACGTTGGGCCGGGGGCCGAGGGGACTGAAGCTTTCTTT.

At least ten counts were recorded for this clonotype. The rearrangement uses TRBV28 and TRBJ1-5; possible D gene TRBD1, 5 bases. The CDR3 is 16 amino acids. Trimming shortened V by 6 bases and J by 2 bases, and 17 bases separated the two germline ends. Germline V lookup: CDR1 MDHEN, CDR2 SYDVKM. This CDR3 reads CASRADSFWGNQPQHF. The CDR3 coding sequence is TGTGCCAGCAGGGCCGACAGCTTTTGGGGCAATCAGCCCCAGCATTTT.

This rearrangement joins TRBV30 to TRBJ2-5, with D hard to call. Trimming left V 5 bases short and J 5 bases short, with 6 bases between. Germline values: CDR1 GTSNPN, CDR2 SVGIG (reference sequence). The CDR3 length is 10 residues. The CDR3 is CAWARETQYF. The CDR3 DNA sequence: TGTGCCTGGGCACGGGAGACCCAGTACTTC.